One and the same sample provided the 4 T cell receptor delta chains below, sequenced in a study of Vδ1+ human thymocytes. Whole-study findings and limits: In the thymus, TRG and TRD repertoires looked highly polyclonal with Gaussian CDR3 lengths.

No cognate antigen is known for these TCRs. Sequences come from RNA converted to cDNA by reverse transcription. CDR3 amplicons came from multiplex PCR with pooled V-gene forward and constant-region reverse primers. TCRdb re-called the multiplex PCR reads through CATT. This table holds approximately 24,000 delta-chain clones, nearly 7.5% found once. The sequenced sample was Vdelta1+ gamma-delta thymocytes from the thymus. Subset indicated: FACS-sorted CD3+ TCRalphabeta- TCRVdelta1+ TCRVdelta2- thymocytes. The receptors stem from a girl in the first two years of life who had congenital heart surgery.

This clone was seen only a few times. The chain has TRDV1 and TRDJ1; D not resolved. The V end lost 0 bases, the J end lost 0 bases, and 8 bases lay between the germline ends. The CDR3 loop spans 15 amino acids. Germline V CDR1 and CDR2: TSWWSYY, QGS. CDR3 in DNA: TGTGCTCTTGGGGAACTAGGTCTTTACACCGATAAACTCATCTTT. Its protein is CALGELGLYTDKLIF.

To note about this clone: Other nucleotide sequences from this sample produce the same CDR3. The rearrangement uses TRDV1 and TRDJ1; unclear D gene. Trimming shortened V by 0 bases and J by 7 bases, and 6 bases separated the two germline ends. This CDR3 is 12 amino acids long. CDR1 and CDR2 from the germline V gene are TSWWSYY and QGS. The CDR3 sequence is CALGELGLKLIF. The CDR3 DNA follows: TGTGCTCTTGGGGAACTAGGGCTTAAACTCATCTTT.

The chain couples TRDV1 to TRDJ2; 8 bases fit TRDD3. In germline, CDR1 is TSWWSYY, CDR2 QGS. This CDR3 contains 28 residues. The ends lost 4 bases at V and 0 bases at J; junction bases unmatched: 40. Here the CDR3 DNA reads TGTGCTCTTGGGGGCCCTAAAGGGGAAGAGAACTCCCCTCCTTACTGGGGGCCAATGCGAGCTTTGACAGCACAACTCTTCTTT. This sequence encodes CALGGPKGEENSPPYWGPMRALTAQLFF.

In this sample, this clone turned up a few times. The chain combines TRDV1 with TRDJ1, with TRDD3 identical over 8 bases. CDR1 is TSWWSYY and CDR2 is QGS in the germline V gene. V lost 5 bases to trimming and J lost 0 bases; unmatched junction nucleotides: 14. The CDR3 runs to 18 residues. The CDR3 reads CALGRRDGGCRYTDKLIF. The CDR3 region has the DNA TGTGCTCTTGGGAGACGCGATGGGGGATGCCGCTACACCGATAAACTCATCTTT.